This T cell receptor beta chain originates from a study of blood T cell repertoires in COVID-19. Germline V gives CDR1 LNHNV, CDR2 YYDKDF (reference sequence). The CDR3 length is 13 residues. The trim removed 10 bases at V and 1 base at J, leaving 5 bases unmatched. Using immunoSEQ multiplex PCR, the repertoire was profiled, and TCRdb retains in-frame clones only, with some absent. Of around 99,000 clones in the sample, about nine tenths were seen once. The sample comprised peripheral blood. The rearrangement links TRBV15 to TRBJ1-1; 8 nucleotides agree with TRBD1. This clonotype originated in a woman aged 25-40 years with acute or convalescent COVID-19. CDR3: CAIDRGRNTEAFF. The CDR3 bases are TGTGCCATAGACAGGGGAAGGAACACTGAAGCTTTCTTT.